This entry is about one T cell receptor beta chain. Its antigen is still unknown. Germline-derived CDR1 and CDR2 are GTSNPN and SVGIG (reference sequence). J gave up 7 bases and V 0 bases, and 8 bases lay outside the gene matches. This CDR3 has 15 amino acids. This table comes from immunoSEQ multiplex PCR, and its TCRdb copy is limited to in-frame clones, with some not included. The profile shows some 390,000 clones, 75% to 90% of them singletons. The data belong to a study of Ad26.COV2.S vaccination and SARS-CoV-2 variants. About the research overall: Donor got 5x10^10 or 1x10^11 viral particles of Ad26.COV2.S. Whole-study findings and limits: Total responses of T cells may have been underestimated by the analyses of TCR breadth and depth. Spike-specific TCR breadth ran higher among vaccine recipients than placebo recipients.

The treatment here: around 19 received Ad26.COV2.S at low or high dose, single or two shots; 5 received placebo; per-sample allocation not given. Repertoires come from day 63 after the first vaccine or placebo injection. Recruitment in Boston yielded a donor of adult age, 18-55 years. This chain uses TRBV30 with TRBJ2-1; TRBD1 matches at 8 bases. The sequence came from a person aged 18 to 65 who received the Ad26.COV2.S COVID-19 vaccine or a placebo. Sequencing used peripheral blood, obtained in a trial of Ad26.COV2.S vaccine versus placebo. CDR3 protein: CAWSVVQGARNEQFF. The CDR3 region has the DNA TGTGCCTGGAGTGTAGTCCAGGGGGCGCGAAATGAGCAGTTCTTC. The whole variable domain, remainder taken from reference TRBV30 and TRBJ2-1, is SQTIHQWPATLVQPVGSPLSLECTVEGTSNPNLYWYRQAAGRGLQLLFYSVGIGQISSEVPQNLSASRPQDRQFILSSKKLLLSDSGFYLCAWSVVQGARNEQFFGPGTRLTVL.